In this sample, the clone carrying this T cell receptor beta chain turned up a few times. Its antigen is currently unknown. Patients were aged 18 to 65, had disease duration under 2 months, and had newly diagnosed hyperthyroidism. Not enrolled were patients with uncontrolled infection, other autoimmune disease, pregnancy or lactation. Diagnoses were established using clinical symptoms, serum thyroxine and TRAb, thyroid ultrasound and orbital computed tomography. This record comes from a study of T cells in Graves' hyperthyroidism and ophthalmopathy. Regarding the study as a whole: Also found in blood were most expanded thyroid clonotypes above 0.001.

There were TCR beta CDR3 regions amplified from RNA transcripts. HTBI primers were used for first-round RT-PCR of the TCR CDR3. One entry per CDR3 protein results from TCRdb running MiXCR on the multiplex PCR reads. Here the sample spans around 450,000 distinct CDR3 sequences, about 13% being singletons. The germline V gene encodes CDR1 LGHDT and CDR2 YNNKEL (reference sequence). The CDR3 extends over 15 amino acids. The ends lost 2 bases at V and 3 bases at J; junction bases unmatched: 7. The chain joins TRBV3-1 to TRBJ2-7; 7 positions agree with TRBD1. This receptor was taken from a woman aged 18-35 years with Graves' hyperthyroidism. Material for sequencing was blood. In DNA form, the CDR3 reads TGTGCCAGCAGCCAAAGACAGGGAAAATTCTACGAGCAGTACTTC. Protein sequence: CASSQRQGKFYEQYF.